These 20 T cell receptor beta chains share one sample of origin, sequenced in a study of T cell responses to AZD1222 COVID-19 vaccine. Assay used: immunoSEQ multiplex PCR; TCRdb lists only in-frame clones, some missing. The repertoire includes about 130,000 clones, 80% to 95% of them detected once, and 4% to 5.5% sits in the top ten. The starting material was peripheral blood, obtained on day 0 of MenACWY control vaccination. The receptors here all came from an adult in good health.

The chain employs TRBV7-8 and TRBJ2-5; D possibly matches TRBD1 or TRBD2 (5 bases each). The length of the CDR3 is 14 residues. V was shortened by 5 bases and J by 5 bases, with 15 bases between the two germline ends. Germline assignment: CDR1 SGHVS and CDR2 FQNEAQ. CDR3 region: CASSRRGAGETQYF. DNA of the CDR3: TGTGCCAGCAGCCGAAGGGGAGCAGGCGAGACCCAGTACTTC.

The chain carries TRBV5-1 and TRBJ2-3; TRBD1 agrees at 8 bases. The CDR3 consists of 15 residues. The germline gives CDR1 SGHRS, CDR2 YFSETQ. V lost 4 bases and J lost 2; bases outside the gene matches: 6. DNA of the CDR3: TGCGCCAGCAGCCAAAGGACAGGGTACACAGATACGCAGTATTTT. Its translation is CASSQRTGYTDTQYF. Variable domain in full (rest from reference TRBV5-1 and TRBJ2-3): KAGVTQTPRYLIKTRGQQVTLSCSPISGHRSVSWYQQTPGQGLQFLFEYFSETQRNKGNFPGRFSGRQFSNSRSEMNVSTLELGDSALYLCASSQRTGYTDTQYFGPGTRLTVL.

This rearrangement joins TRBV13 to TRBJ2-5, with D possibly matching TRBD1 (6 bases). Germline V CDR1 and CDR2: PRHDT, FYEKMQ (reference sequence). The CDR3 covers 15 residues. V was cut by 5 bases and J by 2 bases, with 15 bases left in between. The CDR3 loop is CASSLRDIRQETQYF. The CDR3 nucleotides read TGTGCCAGCAGCCTCCGGGACATCAGACAAGAGACCCAGTACTTC.

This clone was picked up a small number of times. The CDR3 nucleotides read TGTGCCAGCAGTTACTCCACAGAGTCAGATACGCAGTATTTT. Translated: CASSYSTESDTQYF. The V and J genes are TRBV6-6 and TRBJ2-3; D is unresolved. The germline V gene has CDR1 MNHNY and CDR2 SVGAGI (reference sequence). V gave up 0 bases and J gave up 4 bases, with 8 bases separating them. The CDR3 length is 14 residues.

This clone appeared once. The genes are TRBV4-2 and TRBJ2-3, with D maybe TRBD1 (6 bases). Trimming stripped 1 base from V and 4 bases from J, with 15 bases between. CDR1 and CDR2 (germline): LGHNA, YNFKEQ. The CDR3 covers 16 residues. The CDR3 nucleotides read TGTGCCAGCAGCCAAGTCGAGACAGGCTCCGCAGATACGCAGTATTTT. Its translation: CASSQVETGSADTQYF.

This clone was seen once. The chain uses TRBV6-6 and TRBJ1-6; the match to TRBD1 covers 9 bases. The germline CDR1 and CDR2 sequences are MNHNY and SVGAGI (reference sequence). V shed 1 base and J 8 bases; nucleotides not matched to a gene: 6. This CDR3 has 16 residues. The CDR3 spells CASSYFGTGSYSPLHF. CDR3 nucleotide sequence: TGTGCCAGCAGTTACTTCGGGACAGGGAGTTATTCACCCCTCCACTTT.

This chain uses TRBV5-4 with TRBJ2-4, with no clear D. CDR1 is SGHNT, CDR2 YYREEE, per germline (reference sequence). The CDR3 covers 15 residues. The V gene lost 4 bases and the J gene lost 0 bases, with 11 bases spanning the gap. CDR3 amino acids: CASSHEPLAKNIQYF. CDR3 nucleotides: TGTGCCAGCAGCCATGAACCTCTAGCCAAAAACATTCAGTACTTC.

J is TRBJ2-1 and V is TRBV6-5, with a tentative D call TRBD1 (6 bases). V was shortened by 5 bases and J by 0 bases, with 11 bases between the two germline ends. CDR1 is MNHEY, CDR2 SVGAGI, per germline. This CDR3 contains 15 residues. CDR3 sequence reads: CASSRGGSSYNEQFF. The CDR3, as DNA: TGTGCCAGCAGTAGAGGGGGTAGCTCCTACAATGAGCAGTTCTTC.

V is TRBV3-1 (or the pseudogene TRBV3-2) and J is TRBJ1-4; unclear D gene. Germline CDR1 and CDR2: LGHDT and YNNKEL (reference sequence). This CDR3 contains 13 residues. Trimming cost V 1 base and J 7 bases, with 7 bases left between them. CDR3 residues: CASSQVGSEKLFF. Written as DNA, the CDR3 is TGTGCCAGCAGCCAAGTTGGCTCTGAAAAACTGTTTTTT.

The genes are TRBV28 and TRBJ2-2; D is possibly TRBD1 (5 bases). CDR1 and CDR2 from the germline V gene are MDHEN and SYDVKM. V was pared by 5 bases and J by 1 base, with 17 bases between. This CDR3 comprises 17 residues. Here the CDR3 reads CASSPIKLGQNTGELFF. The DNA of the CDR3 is TGTGCCAGCAGTCCAATTAAACTCGGACAGAACACCGGGGAGCTGTTTTTT.

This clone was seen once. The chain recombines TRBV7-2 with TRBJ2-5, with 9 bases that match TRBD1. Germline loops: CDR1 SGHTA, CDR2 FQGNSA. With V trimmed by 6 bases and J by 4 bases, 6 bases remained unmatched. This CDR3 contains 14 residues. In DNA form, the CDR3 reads TGTGCCAGCAGACCCGGGACAGGGTTAGAGACCCAGTACTTC. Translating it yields CASRPGTGLETQYF. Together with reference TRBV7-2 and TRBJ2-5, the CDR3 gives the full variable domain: GAGVSQSPSNKVTEKGKDVELRCDPISGHTALYWYRQSLGQGLEFLIYFQGNSAPDKSGLPSDRFSAERTGGSVSTLTIQRTQQEDSAVYLCASRPGTGLETQYFGPGTRLLVL.

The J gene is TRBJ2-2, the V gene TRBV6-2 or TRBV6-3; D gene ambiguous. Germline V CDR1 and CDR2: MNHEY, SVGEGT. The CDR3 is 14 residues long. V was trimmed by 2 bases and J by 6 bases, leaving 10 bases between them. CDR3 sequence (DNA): TGTGCCAGCAGTTACCCGGTGGTCGCCGGGGAGCTGTTTTTT. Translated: CASSYPVVAGELFF.

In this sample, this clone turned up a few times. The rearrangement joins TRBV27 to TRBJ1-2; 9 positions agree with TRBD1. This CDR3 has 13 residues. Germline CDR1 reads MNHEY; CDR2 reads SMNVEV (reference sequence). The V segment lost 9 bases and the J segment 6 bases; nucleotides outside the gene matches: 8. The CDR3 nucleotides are TGTGCCAGACCTGGAACAGGGGGCGATGGCTACACCTTC. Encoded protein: CARPGTGGDGYTF.

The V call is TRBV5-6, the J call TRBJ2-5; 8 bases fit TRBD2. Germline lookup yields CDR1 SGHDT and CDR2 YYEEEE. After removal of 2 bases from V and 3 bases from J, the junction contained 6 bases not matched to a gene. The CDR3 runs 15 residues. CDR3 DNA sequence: TGTGCCAGCAGCTTAACCCGGGAGGGTGAAGAGACCCAGTACTTC. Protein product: CASSLTREGEETQYF.

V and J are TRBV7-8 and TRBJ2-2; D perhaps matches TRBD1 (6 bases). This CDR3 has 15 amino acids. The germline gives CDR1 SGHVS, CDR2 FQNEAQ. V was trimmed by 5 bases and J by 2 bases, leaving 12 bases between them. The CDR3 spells CASSSRGGNTGELFF. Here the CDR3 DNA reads TGTGCCAGCAGCAGTCGAGGGGGAAACACCGGGGAGCTGTTTTTT.

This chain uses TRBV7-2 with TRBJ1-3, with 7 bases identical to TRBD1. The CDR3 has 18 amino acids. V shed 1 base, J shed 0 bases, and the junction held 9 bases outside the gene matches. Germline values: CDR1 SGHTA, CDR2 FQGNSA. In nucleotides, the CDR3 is TGTGCCAGCAGCTTAGGAGGAAGGGACAGCCTCTCTGGAAACACCATATATTTT. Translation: CASSLGGRDSLSGNTIYF. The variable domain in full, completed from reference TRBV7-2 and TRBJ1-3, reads GAGVSQSPSNKVTEKGKDVELRCDPISGHTALYWYRQSLGQGLEFLIYFQGNSAPDKSGLPSDRFSAERTGGSVSTLTIQRTQQEDSAVYLCASSLGGRDSLSGNTIYFGEGSWLTVV.

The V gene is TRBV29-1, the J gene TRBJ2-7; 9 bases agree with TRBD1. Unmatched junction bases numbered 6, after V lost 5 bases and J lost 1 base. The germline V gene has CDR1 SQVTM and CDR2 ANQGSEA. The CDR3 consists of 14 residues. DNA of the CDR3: TGCAGCGTTTTCGGGACAGGGTCATCCTACGAGCAGTACTTC. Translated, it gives CSVFGTGSSYEQYF.

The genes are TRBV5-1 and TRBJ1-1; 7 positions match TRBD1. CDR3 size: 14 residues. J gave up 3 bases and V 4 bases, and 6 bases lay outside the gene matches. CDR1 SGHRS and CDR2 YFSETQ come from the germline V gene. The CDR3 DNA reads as TGCGCCAGCAGCCTCGACAGGGTAGACACTGAAGCTTTCTTT. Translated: CASSLDRVDTEAFF.

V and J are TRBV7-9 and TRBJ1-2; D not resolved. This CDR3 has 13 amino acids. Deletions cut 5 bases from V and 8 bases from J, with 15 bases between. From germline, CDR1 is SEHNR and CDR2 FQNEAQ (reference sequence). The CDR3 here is CASSQASLGGYTF. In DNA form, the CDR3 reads TGTGCCAGCAGCCAGGCCTCTCTGGGAGGCTACACCTTC. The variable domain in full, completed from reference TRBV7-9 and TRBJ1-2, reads DTGVSQNPRHKITKRGQNVTFRCDPISEHNRLYWYRQTLGQGPEFLTYFQNEAQLEKSRLLSDRFSAERPKGSFSTLEIQRTEQGDSAMYLCASSQASLGGYTFGSGTRLTVV.

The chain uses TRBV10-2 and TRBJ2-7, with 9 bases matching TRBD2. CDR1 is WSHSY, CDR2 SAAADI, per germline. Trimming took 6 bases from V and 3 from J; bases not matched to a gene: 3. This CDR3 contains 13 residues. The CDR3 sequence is CASRQTSGYEQYF. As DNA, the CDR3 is TGCGCCAGCAGACAGACTAGCGGCTACGAGCAGTACTTC.